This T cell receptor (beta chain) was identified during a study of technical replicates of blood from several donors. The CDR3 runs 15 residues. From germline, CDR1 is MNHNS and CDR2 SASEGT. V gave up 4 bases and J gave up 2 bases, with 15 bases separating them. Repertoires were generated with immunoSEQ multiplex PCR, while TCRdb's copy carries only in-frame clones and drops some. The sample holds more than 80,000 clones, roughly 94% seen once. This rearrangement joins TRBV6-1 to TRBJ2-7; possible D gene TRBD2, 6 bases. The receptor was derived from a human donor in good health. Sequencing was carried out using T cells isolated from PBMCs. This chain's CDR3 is CASSGRGREAYEQYF. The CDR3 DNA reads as TGTGCCAGCAGTGGCCGAGGGCGGGAAGCCTACGAGCAGTACTTC.